These T cell receptor beta chains were read from a single sample in a study of CD8+CD57+ T cells in acquired aplastic anemia. TCRdb reprocessed the reads via MiXCR and lists one record per CDR3 protein. The data show hundreds of thousands of distinct CDR3 sequences, under 40% seen once. Input material: sorted CD4+, CD8+, or CD8+CD57+ T cells (not recorded which) from PBMCs. The receptors originated from a human donor with aplastic anemia. Each CDR3 is given with its conserved first and last residue. The D gene is left open where the match is weak.

j_call,d_call,v_call,cdr3_aa
TRBJ2-1,.,TRBV25-1,CASSEVQGNANEQFF
TRBJ1-1,TRBD1,TRBV12-3/TRBV12-4,CASGLQGARAEAFF
TRBJ2-1,TRBD1,TRBV6-5,CASSYRDRDNEQFF
TRBJ1-1,.,TRBV9,CASSVDPRWLWRGGTEAFF
TRBJ1-2,.,TRBV30,CAWKKGGYTF
TRBJ2-5,TRBD1,TRBV20-1,CSASPGQGRETQYF
TRBJ2-7,.,TRBV25-1,CASSEYMTYEQYF
TRBJ1-2,.,TRBV7-6,CASSSRGGGPSKGYTF
TRBJ1-2,TRBD1,TRBV7-2,CASSSRQGVRGYTF
TRBJ2-1,TRBD2,TRBV5-1,CASSLVAGAYNEQFF
TRBJ1-2,TRBD1,TRBV20-1,CSAFTGVGYTF
TRBJ1-5,TRBD1,TRBV25-1,CASQTRGQGPQHF
TRBJ1-3,TRBD1,TRBV5-6,CASSLAGQNSGNTIYF
TRBJ1-1,.,TRBV20-1,CSPWGMNTEAFF
TRBJ2-7,TRBD1,TRBV15,CATSSGQGGEQYF
TRBJ2-2,.,TRBV24-1,CATSDPGELFF
TRBJ2-7,.,TRBV25-1,CASSNGGSYEQYF
TRBJ1-1,.,TRBV2,CASSPQGRSTEAFF
TRBJ2-7,TRBD1,TRBV9,CASSVGVGGLYEQYF
TRBJ2-1,TRBD2,TRBV30,CAWSGGLAGGEQFF
TRBJ1-6,.,TRBV10-3,CAISESLGAYNSPLHF
TRBJ1-5,.,TRBV29-1,CSVSVASVLDTGQLNQPQHF
TRBJ2-1,.,TRBV2,CASRGDGDEQFF
TRBJ2-7,.,TRBV7-9,CASSLGYAEQYF
TRBJ1-4,.,TRBV28,CASRGMGRYLFF
TRBJ1-2,TRBD1,TRBV7-9,CASSGDRVYGYTF
TRBJ2-2,.,TRBV11-2,CASSPWGAGLGTGELFF
TRBJ1-1,TRBD1,TRBV19,CASSTPGQANTEAFF